The clone carrying this T cell receptor beta chain occurred many times. Its antigen remains unknown. Scientists amplified the TCR beta CDR3 regions from RNA transcripts. Investigators did first-round RT-PCR with HTBI primers, then second-round multiplex PCR. TCRdb re-called the multiplex PCR reads through MiXCR, storing one row per CDR3 protein. The table shows 150,000 to 200,000 distinct CDR3 sequences, with around 40% occurring only once. This CDR3 has 12 amino acids. V lost 6 bases and J lost 4, with 9 bases in between. These data belong to a study of Graves' ophthalmopathy and Graves' hyperthyroidism. Study-wide findings and caveats: Ophthalmopathy was separated from stable hyperthyroidism by a 13-signature model with around 88% sensitivity and about 79% specificity.

This TCR came from a man aged 25 to 40 with Graves' ophthalmopathy. This sequence joins TRBV12-3 or TRBV12-4 and TRBJ1-1, with D uncertain. The sequenced sample was peripheral blood. The CDR3 loop is CASREGGTEAFF. The CDR3 nucleotides are TGTGCCAGCAGGGAGGGAGGCACTGAAGCTTTCTTT.